Listed here is a single TCR beta chain. Its antigen remains unidentified. CDR1 SNHLY and CDR2 FYNNEI come from the germline V gene. V dropped 4 bases and J dropped 4 bases, with 8 bases sitting between them. This CDR3 has 13 residues. These data originate in a study of CD8+CD57+ T cells in acquired aplastic anemia. The overall study: Sorted CD4+ and CD8+ cells gave an average of about 3 ug of DNA. Study-wide points: Researchers reported that CD8+ Simpson's diversity was not significantly different in patients versus controls.

Genomic DNA served as template for TCR beta VDJ and CDR3 profiling. TCRdb re-called the reads through MiXCR, storing one row per CDR3 protein. This sample has about 160,000 distinct CDR3 sequences, with 71% found just once. Patients chosen for sequencing had CD8+CD57+ cells that had expanded, as shown by flow cytometry. The V and J genes are TRBV2 and TRBJ1-5, with unresolved D. Sequenced material: sorted CD4+, CD8+, or CD8+CD57+ T cells (not recorded which) from PBMCs. This TCR was sampled from a human donor with aplastic anemia. The CDR3 DNA follows: TGTGCCAGCAGTGTTGATTATAATCAGCCCCAGCATTTT. Translated, it gives CASSVDYNQPQHF.